The sequence of this T cell receptor (beta chain) was determined in a study of beta chain features in type 1 diabetes. Overall study: Sorted cells numbering approximately 110,000,000 were examined across all samples. Whole-study results and caveats: Researchers report that Type 1 diabetes patients had moderately but significantly shorter TCRB CDR3s across all four CD4+ subsets. A definitive answer on HLA type influencing TCRB rearrangement was not reached here. Naive, central memory and Treg TCRB repertoires appeared more alike in patients than in healthy donors.

As to this clone: The antigen is undetermined.

Germline V lookup: CDR1 SGHNT, CDR2 YYREEE (reference sequence). Trimming cost V 0 bases and J 3 bases, with 8 bases left between them. CDR3 length equals 14 residues. Every isolated RNA sample was fully reverse transcribed, so sequencing captured expressed TCRB transcripts. The data were produced by immunoSEQ multiplex PCR, yet TCRdb's version contains in-frame clones alone and is incomplete. The table has about 360,000 clones, roughly 12% seen once; the top ten hold 0.0095% to 0.013%. Donors contributed one heparinised blood draw apiece, averaging about 120 mL. The receptor was derived from a woman between 18 and 29 years old with type 1 diabetes. What was sequenced was naive CD4+ T cells from blood. This chain uses TRBV5-4 with TRBJ2-3; tentatively, D is TRBD2 (6 bases). The CDR3 is CASSLAGETDTQYF. The CDR3 nucleotides read TGTGCCAGCAGCTTGGCGGGGGAAACAGATACGCAGTATTTT.